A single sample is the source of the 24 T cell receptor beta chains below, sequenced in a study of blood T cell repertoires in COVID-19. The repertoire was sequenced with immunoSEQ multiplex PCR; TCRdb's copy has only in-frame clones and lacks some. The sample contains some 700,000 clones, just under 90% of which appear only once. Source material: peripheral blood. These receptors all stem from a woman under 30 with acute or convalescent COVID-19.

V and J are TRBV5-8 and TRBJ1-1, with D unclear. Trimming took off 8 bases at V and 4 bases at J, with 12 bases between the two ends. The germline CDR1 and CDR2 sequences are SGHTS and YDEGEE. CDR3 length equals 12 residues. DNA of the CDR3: TGTGCCAGTCCGAGGGTAGGCACTGAAGCTTTCTTT. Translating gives CASPRVGTEAFF.

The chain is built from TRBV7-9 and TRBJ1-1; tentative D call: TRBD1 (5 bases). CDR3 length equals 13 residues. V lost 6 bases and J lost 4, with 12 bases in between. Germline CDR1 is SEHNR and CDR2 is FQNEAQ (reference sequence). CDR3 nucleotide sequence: TGTGCCAGCAGGGGGGGAGCAGTCACTGAAGCTTTCTTT. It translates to CASRGGAVTEAFF.

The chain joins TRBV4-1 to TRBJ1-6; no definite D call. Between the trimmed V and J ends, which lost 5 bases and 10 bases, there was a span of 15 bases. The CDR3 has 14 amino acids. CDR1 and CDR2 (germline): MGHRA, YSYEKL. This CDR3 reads CASSYQDRGSPLHF. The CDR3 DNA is TGCGCCAGCAGCTACCAGGATCGTGGATCACCCCTCCACTTT.

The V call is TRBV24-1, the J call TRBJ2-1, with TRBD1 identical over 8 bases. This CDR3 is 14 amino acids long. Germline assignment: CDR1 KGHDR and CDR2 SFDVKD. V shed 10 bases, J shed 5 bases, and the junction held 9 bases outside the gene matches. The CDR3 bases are TGTGCCACTATAGGGAAGACAGGGGACAATGAGCAGTTCTTC. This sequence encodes CATIGKTGDNEQFF.

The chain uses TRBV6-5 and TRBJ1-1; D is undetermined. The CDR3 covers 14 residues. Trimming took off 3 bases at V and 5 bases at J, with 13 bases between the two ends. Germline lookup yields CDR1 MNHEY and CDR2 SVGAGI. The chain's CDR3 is CASSYDEARTEAFF. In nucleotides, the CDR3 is TGTGCCAGCAGTTATGATGAGGCGAGGACTGAAGCTTTCTTT.

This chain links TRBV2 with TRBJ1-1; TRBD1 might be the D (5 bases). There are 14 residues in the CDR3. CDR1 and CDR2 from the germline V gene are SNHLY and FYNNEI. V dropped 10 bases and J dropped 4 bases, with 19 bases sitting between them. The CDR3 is CATRMRQYGTEAFF. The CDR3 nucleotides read TGTGCCACCCGGATGAGACAGTACGGCACTGAAGCTTTCTTT.

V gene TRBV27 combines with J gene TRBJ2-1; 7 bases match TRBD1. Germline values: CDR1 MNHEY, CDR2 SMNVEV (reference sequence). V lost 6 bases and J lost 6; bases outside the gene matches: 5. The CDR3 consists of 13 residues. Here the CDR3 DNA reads TGTGCCAGCAGGACGTCAGGGGGCAATGAGCAGTTCTTC. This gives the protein CASRTSGGNEQFF.

The CDR3 here is CASSARQGRNYGYTF. The CDR3 DNA reads TGTGCCAGCAGTGCCCGACAGGGCCGTAACTATGGCTACACCTTC. The V call is TRBV28, the J call TRBJ1-2; 7 bases match TRBD1. Trimming at V came to 5 bases and at J to 1 base, leaving 7 bases not matched to a gene. Germline CDR1 is MDHEN and CDR2 is SYDVKM. The CDR3 extends over 15 amino acids.

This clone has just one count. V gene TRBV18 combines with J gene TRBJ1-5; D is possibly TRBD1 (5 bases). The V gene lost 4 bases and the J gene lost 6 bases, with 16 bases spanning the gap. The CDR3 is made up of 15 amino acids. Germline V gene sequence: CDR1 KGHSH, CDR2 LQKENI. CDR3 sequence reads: CASSLNPQGGQPQHF. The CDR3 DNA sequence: TGTGCCAGCTCACTCAATCCCCAGGGTGGTCAGCCCCAGCATTTT.

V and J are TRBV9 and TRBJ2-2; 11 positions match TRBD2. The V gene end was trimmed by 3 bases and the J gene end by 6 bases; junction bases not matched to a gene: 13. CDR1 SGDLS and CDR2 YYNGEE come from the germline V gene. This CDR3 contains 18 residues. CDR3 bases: TGTGCCAGCAGCGGATACTTACGGGTAGCGGGGGGGCCCGGGGAGCTGTTTTTT. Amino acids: CASSGYLRVAGGPGELFF.

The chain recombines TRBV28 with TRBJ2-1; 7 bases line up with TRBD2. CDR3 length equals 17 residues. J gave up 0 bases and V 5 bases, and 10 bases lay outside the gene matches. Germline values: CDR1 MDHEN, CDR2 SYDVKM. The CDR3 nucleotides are TGTGCCAGCAGTAATGCGGGGGACCTATCCTCCTACAATGAGCAGTTCTTC. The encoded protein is CASSNAGDLSSYNEQFF.

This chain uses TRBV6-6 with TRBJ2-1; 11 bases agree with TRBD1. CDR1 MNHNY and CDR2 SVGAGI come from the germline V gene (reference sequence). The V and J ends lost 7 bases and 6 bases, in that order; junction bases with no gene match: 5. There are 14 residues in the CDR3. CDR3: CASTSGTGGNEQFF. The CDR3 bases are TGTGCCAGCACTTCCGGGACAGGGGGCAATGAGCAGTTCTTC.

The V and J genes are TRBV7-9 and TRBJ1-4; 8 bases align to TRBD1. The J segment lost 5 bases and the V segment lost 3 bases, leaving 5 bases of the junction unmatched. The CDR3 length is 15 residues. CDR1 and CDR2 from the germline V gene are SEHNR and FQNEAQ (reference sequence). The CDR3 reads CASSFHRGENEKLFF. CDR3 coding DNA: TGTGCCAGCAGCTTTCACAGGGGGGAAAATGAAAAACTGTTTTTT.

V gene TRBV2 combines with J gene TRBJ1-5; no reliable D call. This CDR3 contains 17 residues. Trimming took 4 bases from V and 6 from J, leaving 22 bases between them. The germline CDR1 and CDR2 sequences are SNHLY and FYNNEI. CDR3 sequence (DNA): TGTGCCAGCAGTGGGCCCTCAGTGGGCCAAAGAGCTCAGCCCCAGCATTTT. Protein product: CASSGPSVGQRAQPQHF.

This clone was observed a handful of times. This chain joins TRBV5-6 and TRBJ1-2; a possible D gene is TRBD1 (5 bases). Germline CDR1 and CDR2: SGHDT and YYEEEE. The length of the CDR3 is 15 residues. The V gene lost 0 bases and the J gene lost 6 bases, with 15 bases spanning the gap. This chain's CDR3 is CASSLVGAVGHGYTF. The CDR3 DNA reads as TGTGCCAGCAGCTTGGTAGGGGCGGTAGGGCATGGCTACACCTTC. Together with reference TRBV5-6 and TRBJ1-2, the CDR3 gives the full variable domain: DAGVTQSPTHLIKTRGQQVTLRCSPKSGHDTVSWYQQALGQGPQFIFQYYEEEERQRGNFPDRFSGHQFPNYSSELNVNALLLGDSALYLCASSLVGAVGHGYTFGSGTRLTVV.

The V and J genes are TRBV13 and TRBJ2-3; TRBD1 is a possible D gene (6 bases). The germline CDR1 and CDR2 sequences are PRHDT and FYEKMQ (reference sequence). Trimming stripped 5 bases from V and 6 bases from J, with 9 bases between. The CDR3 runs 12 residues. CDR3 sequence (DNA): TGTGCCAGCAGCCAGGGGACCGATACGCAGTATTTT. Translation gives CASSQGTDTQYF.

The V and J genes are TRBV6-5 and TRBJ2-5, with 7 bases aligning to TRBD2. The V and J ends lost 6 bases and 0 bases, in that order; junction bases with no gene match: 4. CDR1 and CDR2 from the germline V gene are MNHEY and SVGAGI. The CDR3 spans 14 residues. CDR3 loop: CASRGGVYQETQYF. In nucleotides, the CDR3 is TGTGCCAGCAGGGGGGGGGTGTACCAAGAGACCCAGTACTTC.

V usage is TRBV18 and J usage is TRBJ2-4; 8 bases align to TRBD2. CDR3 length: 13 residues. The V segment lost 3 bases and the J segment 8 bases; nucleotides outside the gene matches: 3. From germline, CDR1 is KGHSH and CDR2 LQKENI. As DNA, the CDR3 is TGTGCCAGCTCACCCGTGCGGGAGGACATTCAGTACTTC. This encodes CASSPVREDIQYF.

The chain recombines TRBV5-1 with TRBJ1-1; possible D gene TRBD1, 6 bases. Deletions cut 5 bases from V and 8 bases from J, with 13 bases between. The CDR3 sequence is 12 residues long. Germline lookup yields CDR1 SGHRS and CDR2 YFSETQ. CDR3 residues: CASSQDSGEAFF. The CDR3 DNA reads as TGCGCCAGCAGTCAGGACAGTGGAGAAGCTTTCTTT.

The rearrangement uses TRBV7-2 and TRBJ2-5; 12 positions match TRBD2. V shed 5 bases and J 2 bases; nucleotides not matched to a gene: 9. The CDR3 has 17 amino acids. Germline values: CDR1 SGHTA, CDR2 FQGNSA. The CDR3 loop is CASSPRTSGVPQETQYF. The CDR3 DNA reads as TGTGCCAGCAGCCCCCGGACTAGCGGGGTCCCACAAGAGACCCAGTACTTC.

CDR3 amino acids: CASSLVSRNYYEQYF. The CDR3 nucleotides read TGTGCCAGCAGCTTAGTCTCTAGGAATTACTACGAGCAGTACTTC. J is TRBJ2-7 and V is TRBV7-2, with no clear D. The CDR3 consists of 15 residues. The germline CDR1 and CDR2 sequences are SGHTA and FQGNSA. V was clipped by 1 base and J by 3 bases, with 13 bases between them.

The CDR3 DNA sequence: TGTGCCAGCAGTGAACGAGGGATTGGTGAGCAGTTCTTC. It specifies CASSERGIGEQFF. This chain uses TRBV2 with TRBJ2-1; D possibly corresponds to TRBD2 (5 bases). CDR3 size: 13 residues. Trimming took off 2 bases at V and 9 bases at J, with 11 bases between the two ends. Germline CDR1 and CDR2: SNHLY and FYNNEI.

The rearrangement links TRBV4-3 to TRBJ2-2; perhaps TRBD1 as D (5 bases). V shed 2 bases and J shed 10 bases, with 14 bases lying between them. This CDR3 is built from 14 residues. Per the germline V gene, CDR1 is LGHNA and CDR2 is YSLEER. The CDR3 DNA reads TGCGCCAGCAGCCAAATCAGGGATTCATTGGAGCTGTTTTTT. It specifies CASSQIRDSLELFF.

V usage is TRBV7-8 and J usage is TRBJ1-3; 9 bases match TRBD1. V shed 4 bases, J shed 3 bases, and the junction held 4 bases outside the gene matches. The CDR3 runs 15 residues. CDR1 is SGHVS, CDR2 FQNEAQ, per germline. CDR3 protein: CASSSGTGYGNTIYF. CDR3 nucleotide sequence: TGTGCCAGCAGCTCCGGGACAGGGTATGGAAACACCATATATTTT.